This T cell receptor (beta chain) appears in the sequencing data of a study of early T cells in non-severe SARS-CoV-2 infection. Turning to the study itself: Unsorted whole-blood RNA was sequenced in bulk, leaving chains unpaired. Notes on the study in general: Reliance on VDJdb matching favored anti-spike CD8 responses; private and CD4 specificities were missed.

The germline V gene encodes CDR1 KGHSH and CDR2 LQKENI. This CDR3 region has 14 residues. V was pared by 5 bases and J by 2 bases, with 5 bases of the junction left unmatched. This clonotype has at least ten counts. Its specificity is unknown. Individual cDNA molecules received unique molecular identifiers. TCRdb re-called the 5' RACE reads through MiXCR, storing one row per CDR3 protein. The data show about 84,000 distinct CDR3 sequences, about 12% seen once. V and J are TRBV18 and TRBJ2-7; 8 bases are a match to TRBD1. The receptor's source is an adult who was a healthcare worker with PCR-confirmed SARS-CoV-2 infection or an uninfected control (not recorded which). The sequencing input was whole blood. CDR3 in DNA: TGTGCCAGCTCAACTCGACAGGGGCCCTACGAGCAGTACTTC. It encodes CASSTRQGPYEQYF.